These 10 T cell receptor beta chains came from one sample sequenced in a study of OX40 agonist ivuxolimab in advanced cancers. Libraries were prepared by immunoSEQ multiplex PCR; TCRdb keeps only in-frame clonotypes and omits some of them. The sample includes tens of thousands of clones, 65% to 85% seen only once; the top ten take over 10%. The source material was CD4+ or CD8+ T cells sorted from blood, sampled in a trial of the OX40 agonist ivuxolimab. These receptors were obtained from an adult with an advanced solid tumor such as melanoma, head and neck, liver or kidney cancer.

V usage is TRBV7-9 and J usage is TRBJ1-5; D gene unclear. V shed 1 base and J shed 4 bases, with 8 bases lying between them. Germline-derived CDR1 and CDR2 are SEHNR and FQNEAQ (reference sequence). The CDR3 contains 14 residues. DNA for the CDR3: TGTGCCAGCAGCTTAGGACAACCTAATCAGCCCCAGCATTTT. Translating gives CASSLGQPNQPQHF.

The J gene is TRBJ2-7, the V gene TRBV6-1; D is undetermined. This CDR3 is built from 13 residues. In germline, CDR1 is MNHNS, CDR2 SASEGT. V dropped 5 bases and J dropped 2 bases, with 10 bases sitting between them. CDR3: CASSRDMTYEQYV. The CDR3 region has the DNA TGTGCCAGCAGTCGAGACATGACCTACGAGCAGTACGTC.

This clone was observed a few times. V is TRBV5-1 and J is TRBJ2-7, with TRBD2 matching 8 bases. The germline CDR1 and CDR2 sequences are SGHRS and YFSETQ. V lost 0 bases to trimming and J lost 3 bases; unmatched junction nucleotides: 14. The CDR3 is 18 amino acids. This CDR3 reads CASSLGIFRLANNYEQYF. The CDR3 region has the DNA TGCGCCAGCAGCTTGGGTATCTTTCGACTAGCGAACAACTACGAGCAGTACTTC.

The chain's CDR3 is CASSWGLSSTDTQYF. The CDR3 nucleotides are TGTGCCAGCAGCTGGGGACTGTCTAGCACAGATACGCAGTATTTT. This rearrangement joins TRBV5-6 to TRBJ2-3, with a tentative D call TRBD2 (6 bases). Per germline, CDR1 SGHDT and CDR2 YYEEEE. The CDR3 runs to 15 residues. V lost 3 bases and J 0 bases, leaving 11 bases between the germline ends.

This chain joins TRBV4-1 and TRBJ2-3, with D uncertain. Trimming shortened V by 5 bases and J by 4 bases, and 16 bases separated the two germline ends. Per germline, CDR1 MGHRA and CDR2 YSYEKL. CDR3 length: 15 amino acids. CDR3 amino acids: CASSSSVNQADTQYF. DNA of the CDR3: TGCGCCAGCAGCTCTTCGGTAAACCAGGCAGATACGCAGTATTTT.

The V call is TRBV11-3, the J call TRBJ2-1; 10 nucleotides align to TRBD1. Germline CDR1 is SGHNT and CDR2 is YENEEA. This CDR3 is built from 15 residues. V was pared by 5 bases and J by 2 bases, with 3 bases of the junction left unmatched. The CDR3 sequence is CASSLGTGAYNEQFF. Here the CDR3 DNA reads TGTGCCAGCAGCCTCGGGACAGGGGCCTACAATGAGCAGTTCTTC.

The CDR3 DNA sequence: TGTGCCAGCGGACGGGACAGGGGTAATTCACCCCTCCACTTT. It encodes CASGRDRGNSPLHF. This rearrangement joins TRBV7-8 to TRBJ1-6; 10 bases are shared with TRBD1. Unmatched junction bases numbered 4, after V lost 8 bases and J lost 6 bases. The CDR3 is made up of 14 amino acids. Germline CDR1 reads SGHVS; CDR2 reads FQNEAQ. Drawing the rest from reference TRBV7-8 and TRBJ1-6, the complete variable domain is GAGVSQSPRYKVAKRGQDVALRCDPISGHVSLFWYQQALGQGPEFLTYFQNEAQLDKSGLPSDRFFAERPEGSVSTLKIQRTQQEDSAVYLCASGRDRGNSPLHFGNGTRLTVT.

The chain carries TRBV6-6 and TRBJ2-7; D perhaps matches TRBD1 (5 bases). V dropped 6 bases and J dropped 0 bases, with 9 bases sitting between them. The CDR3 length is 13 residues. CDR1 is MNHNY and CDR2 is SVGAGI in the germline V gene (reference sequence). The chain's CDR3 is CASRQGPSYEQYV. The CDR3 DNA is TGTGCCAGCAGGCAGGGTCCCTCCTACGAGCAGTACGTC.

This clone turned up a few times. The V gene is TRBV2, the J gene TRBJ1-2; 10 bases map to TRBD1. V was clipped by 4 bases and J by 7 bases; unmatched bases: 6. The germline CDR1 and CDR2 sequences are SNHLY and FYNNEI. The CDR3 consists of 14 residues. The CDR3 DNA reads TGTGCCAGCAGTGGGGACAGGGGATCGGGTGGCTACACCTTC. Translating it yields CASSGDRGSGGYTF.

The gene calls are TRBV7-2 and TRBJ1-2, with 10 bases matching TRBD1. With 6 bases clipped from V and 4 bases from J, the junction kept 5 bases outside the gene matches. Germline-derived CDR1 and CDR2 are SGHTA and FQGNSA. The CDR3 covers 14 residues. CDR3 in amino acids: CASRRQGAPYGYTF. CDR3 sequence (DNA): TGTGCCAGCAGAAGACAGGGGGCACCCTATGGCTACACCTTC.